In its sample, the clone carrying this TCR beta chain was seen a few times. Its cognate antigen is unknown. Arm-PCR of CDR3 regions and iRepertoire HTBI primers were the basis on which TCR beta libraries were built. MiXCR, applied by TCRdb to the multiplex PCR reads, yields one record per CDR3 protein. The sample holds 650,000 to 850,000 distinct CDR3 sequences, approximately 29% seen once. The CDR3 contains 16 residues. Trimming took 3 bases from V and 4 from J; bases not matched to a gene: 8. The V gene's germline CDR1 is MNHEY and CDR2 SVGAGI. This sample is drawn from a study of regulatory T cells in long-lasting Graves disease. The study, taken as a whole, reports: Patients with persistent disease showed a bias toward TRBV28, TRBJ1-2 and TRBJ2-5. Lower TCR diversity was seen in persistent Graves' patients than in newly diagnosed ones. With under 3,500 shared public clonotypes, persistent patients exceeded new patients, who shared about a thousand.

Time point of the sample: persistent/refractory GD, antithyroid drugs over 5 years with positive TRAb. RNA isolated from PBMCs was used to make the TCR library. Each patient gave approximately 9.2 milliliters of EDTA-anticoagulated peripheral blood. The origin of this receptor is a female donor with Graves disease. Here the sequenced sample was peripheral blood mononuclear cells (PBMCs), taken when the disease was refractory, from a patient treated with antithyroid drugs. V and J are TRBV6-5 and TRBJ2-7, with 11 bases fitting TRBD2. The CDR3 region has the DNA TGTGCCAGCAGTTATCCCCTTCTAGCGGGAGGTTACGAGCAGTACTTC. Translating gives CASSYPLLAGGYEQYF.